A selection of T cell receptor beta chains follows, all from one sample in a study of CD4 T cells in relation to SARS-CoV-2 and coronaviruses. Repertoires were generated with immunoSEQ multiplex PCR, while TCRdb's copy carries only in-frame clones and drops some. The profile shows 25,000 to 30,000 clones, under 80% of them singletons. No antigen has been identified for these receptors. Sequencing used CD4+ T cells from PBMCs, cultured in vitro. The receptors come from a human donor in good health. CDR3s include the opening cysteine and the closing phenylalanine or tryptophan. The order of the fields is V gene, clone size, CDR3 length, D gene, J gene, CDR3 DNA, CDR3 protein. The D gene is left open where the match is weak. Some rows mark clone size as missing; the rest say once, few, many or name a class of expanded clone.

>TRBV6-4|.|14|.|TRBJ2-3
TGTGCCAGCGGTGAAGCCCGGGACGCAGATACGCAGTATTTT
CASGEARDADTQYF
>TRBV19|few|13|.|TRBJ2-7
TGTGCCAGTAGTAACACCGGGACGCGGGAGCAGTACTTC
CASSNTGTREQYF
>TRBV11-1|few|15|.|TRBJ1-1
TGTGCCAGCAGCTTTTTGGGGGGGCGCGGCACTGAAGCTTTCTTT
CASSFLGGRGTEAFF
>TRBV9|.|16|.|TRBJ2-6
TGTGCCAGCAGCGTAGATATAGGGACTGGGGCCAACGTCCTGACTTTC
CASSVDIGTGANVLTF
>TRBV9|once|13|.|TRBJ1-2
TGTGCCAGCATTGGTCCAGGGTCGGGTGGCTACACCTTC
CASIGPGSGGYTF
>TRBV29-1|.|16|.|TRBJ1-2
TGCAGCGTTGTGTCTACGTGGGGAAATACTAACTATGGCTACACCTTC
CSVVSTWGNTNYGYTF
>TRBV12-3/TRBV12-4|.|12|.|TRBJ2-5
TGTGCCAGCAGTTTGGTTTCAGAGACCCAGTACTTC
CASSLVSETQYF
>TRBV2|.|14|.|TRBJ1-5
TGTGCCAGCAAAGGAGGGCGGGAGGGTCAGCCCCAGCATTTT
CASKGGREGQPQHF
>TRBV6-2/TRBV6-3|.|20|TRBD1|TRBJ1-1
TGTGCCAGCAGTTCCTTGCCGGGACAGGGGGCGCGAGGCAAGAACACTGAAGCTTTCTTT
CASSSLPGQGARGKNTEAFF
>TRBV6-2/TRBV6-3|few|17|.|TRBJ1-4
TGTGCCAGCAGTTACTCGGACGCTTTGGGAGCTAATGAAAAACTGTTTTTT
CASSYSDALGANEKLFF
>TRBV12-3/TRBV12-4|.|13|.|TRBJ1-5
TGTGCCAGCAGTTTTAGTAGCAATCAGCCCCAGCATTTT
CASSFSSNQPQHF
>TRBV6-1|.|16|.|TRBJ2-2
TGTGCCAGCAGTGAAGCGGGTTTCTCCTACACCGGGGAGCTGTTTTTT
CASSEAGFSYTGELFF
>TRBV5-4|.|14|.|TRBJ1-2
TGTGCCAGCAGCTCGGCCACAGGCGCATGGGGCTACACCTTC
CASSSATGAWGYTF
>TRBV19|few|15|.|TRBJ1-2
TGTGCCAGTAGTAGAGGGCCAGGGACCAGTACTGGCTACACCTTC
CASSRGPGTSTGYTF
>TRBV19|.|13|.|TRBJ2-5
TGTGCCAGTAGCGACCAGGGAGAAGAGACCCAGTACTTC
CASSDQGEETQYF
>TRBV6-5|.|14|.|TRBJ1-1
TGTGCCAGCAGTCGAGAAGACGGCAACACTGAAGCTTTCTTT
CASSREDGNTEAFF
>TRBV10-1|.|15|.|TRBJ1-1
TGCGCCAGCAGTGAAGGGATACAGGGTGGCACTGAAGCTTTCTTT
CASSEGIQGGTEAFF
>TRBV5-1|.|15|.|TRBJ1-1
TGCGCCAGCAGCTTGGTTGGCCTCTTGAACACTGAAGCTTTCTTT
CASSLVGLLNTEAFF
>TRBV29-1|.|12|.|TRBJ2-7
TGCAGCGTTGTTATGGAGTCCCACGAGCAGTACTTC
CSVVMESHEQYF
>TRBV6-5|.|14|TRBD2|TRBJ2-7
TGTGCCAGCAGTTACCCGGGCCTAGCGGGGGAGCAGTACTTC
CASSYPGLAGEQYF
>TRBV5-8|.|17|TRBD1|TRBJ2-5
TGTGCCAGCAGCCCGTGGGGATCCAGGGGGCTAGCAGAGACCCAGTACTTC
CASSPWGSRGLAETQYF
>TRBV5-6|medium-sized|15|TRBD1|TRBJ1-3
TGTGCCAGCAGTTACAGGGGTTTCTCTGGAAACACCATATATTTT
CASSYRGFSGNTIYF
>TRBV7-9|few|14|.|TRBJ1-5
TGTGCCAGCAGCTTAGGGCGGAGCCCTGACGCCCAGCATTTT
CASSLGRSPDAQHF
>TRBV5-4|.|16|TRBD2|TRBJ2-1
TGTGCCAGCAGCTTGGCCAGCGGGAGGGTTGGGGATGAGCAGTTCTTC
CASSLASGRVGDEQFF
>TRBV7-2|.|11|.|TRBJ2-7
TGTGCCAGCAGCCCAAGCTACGAGCAGTACTTC
CASSPSYEQYF
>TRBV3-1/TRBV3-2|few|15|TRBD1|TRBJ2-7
TGTGCCAGCAGCCACCGGGACAGGACTAATCACGAGCAGTACTTC
CASSHRDRTNHEQYF